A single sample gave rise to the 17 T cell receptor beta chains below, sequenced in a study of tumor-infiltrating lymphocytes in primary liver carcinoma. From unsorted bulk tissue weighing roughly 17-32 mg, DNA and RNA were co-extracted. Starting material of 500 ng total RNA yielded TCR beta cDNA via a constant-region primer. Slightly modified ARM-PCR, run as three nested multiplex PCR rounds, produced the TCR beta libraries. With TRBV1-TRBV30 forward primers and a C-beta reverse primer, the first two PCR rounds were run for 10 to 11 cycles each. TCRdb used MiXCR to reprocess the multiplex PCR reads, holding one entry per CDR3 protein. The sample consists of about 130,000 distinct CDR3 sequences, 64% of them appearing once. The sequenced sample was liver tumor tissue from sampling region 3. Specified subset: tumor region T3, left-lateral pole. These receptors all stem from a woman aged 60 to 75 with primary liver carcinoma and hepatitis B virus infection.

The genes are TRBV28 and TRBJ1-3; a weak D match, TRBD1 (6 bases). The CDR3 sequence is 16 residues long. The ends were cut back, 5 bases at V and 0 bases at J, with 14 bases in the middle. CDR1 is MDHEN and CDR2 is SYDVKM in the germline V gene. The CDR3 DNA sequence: TGTGCCAGCAGTCGTACAGGGTTTGTCTCTGGAAACACCATATATTTT. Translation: CASSRTGFVSGNTIYF. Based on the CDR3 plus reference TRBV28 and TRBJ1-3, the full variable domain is DVKVTQSSRYLVKRTGEKVFLECVQDMDHENMFWYRQDPGLGLRLIYFSYDVKMKEKGDIPEGYSVSREKKERFSLILESASTNQTSMYLCASSRTGFVSGNTIYFGEGSWLTVV.

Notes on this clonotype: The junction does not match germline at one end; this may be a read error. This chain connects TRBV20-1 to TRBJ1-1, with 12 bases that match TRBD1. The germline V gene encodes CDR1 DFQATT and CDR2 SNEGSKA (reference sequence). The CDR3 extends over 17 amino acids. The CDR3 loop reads CNARPPGGQGANTEAFF. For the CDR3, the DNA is TGCAATGCTAGACCCCCTGGGGGACAGGGGGCTAACACTGAAGCTTTCTTT.

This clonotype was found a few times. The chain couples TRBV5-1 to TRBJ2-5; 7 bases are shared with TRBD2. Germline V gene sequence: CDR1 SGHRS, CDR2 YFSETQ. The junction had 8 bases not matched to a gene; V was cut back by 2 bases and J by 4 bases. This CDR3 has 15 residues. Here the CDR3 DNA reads TGCGCCAGCAGCTTCAGTGCTGCGGGGGTAGAGACCCAGTACTTC. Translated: CASSFSAAGVETQYF.

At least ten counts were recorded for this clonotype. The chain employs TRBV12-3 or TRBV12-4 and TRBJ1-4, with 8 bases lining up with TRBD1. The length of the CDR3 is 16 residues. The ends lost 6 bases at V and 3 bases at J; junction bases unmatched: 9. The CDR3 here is CASSHGQGRANEKLFF. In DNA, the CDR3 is TGTGCCAGCAGCCACGGACAGGGCAGGGCTAATGAAAAACTGTTTTTT.

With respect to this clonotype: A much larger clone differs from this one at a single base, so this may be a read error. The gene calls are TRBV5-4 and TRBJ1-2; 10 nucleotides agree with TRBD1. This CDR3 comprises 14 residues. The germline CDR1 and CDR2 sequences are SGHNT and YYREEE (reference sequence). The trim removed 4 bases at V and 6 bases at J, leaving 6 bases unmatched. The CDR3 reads CASSLDRGLDGYTF. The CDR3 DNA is TGTGCCAGCAGCCTAGACAGGGGGCTGGATGGCTACACCTTC.

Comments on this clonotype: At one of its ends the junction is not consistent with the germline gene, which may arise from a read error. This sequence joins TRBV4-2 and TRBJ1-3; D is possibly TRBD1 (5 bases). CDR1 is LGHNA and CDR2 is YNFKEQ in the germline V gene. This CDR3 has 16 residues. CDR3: CASSQEGDTSGNIIYF. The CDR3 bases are TGTGCCAGTAGCCAAGAAGGGGATACCTCTGGAAACATCATATATTTT.

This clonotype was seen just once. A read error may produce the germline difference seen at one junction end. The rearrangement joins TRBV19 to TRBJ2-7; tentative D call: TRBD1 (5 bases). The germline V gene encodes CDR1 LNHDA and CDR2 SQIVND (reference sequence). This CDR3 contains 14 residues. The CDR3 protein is CASSIGQRTYVQYF. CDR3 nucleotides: TGTGCCAGTAGTATAGGACAGCGTACCTACGTGCAGTACTTC.

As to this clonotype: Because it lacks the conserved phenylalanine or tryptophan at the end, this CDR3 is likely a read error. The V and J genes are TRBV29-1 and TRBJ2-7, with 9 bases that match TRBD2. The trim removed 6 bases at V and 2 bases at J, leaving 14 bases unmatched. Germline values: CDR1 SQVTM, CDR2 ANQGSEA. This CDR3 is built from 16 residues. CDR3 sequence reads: CSVGTSWSWAPYEQYL. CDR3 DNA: TGCAGCGTGGGGACTAGCTGGAGTTGGGCCCCCTACGAGCAGTACCTC.

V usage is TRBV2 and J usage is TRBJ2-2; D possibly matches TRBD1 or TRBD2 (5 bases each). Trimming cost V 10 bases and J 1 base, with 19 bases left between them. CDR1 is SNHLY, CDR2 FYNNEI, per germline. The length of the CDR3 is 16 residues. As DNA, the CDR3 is TGTGCCACCCCGACAAGGGACGGAGGGAACACCGGGGAGCTGTTTTTT. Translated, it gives CATPTRDGGNTGELFF.

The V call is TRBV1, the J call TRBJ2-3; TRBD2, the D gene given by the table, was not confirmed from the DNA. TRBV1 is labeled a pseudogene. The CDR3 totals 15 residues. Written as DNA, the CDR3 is TGCTCCAGCAGCCATTACAGCGGGAGTGATGATACGCAGTATTTT. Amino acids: CSSSHYSGSDDTQYF.

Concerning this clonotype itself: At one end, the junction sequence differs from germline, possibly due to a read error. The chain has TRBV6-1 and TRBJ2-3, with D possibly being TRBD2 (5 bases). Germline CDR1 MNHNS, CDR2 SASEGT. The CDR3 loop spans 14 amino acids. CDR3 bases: TGTACCAGCCCCCGTGGTGGGAGCACAGATACACAGTATTTT. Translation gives CTSPRGGSTDTQYF.

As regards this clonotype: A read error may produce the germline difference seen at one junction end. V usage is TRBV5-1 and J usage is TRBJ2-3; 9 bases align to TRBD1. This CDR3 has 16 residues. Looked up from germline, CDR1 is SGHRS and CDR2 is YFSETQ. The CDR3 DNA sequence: TGTGCCAGCAGCTTGAGTGACAGGGGGAACACAGATACGCAGTATTTT. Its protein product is CASSLSDRGNTDTQYF.

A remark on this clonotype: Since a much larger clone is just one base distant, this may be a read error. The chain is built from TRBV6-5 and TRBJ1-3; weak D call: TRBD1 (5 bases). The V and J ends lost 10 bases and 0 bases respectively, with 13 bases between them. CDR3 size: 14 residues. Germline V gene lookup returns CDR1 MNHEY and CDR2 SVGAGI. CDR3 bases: TGTGCCAACAGGAGGGGACCCTCTGGAAACACCATATATTTT. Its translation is CANRRGPSGNTIYF.

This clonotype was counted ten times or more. CDR3 nucleotides: TGTGCCAGCAGTATCGGGACTAGCATGAGCCCCGGGGAGCTGTTTTTT. Translation gives CASSIGTSMSPGELFF. The chain uses TRBV6-6 and TRBJ2-2; the match to TRBD2 covers 9 bases. This CDR3 is 16 amino acids long. Unmatched junction bases numbered 10, after V lost 5 bases and J lost 6 bases. The germline CDR1 and CDR2 sequences are MNHNY and SVGAGI (reference sequence).

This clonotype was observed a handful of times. The CDR3 loop reads CASSPSGGNYGYTF. The CDR3 bases are TGTGCCAGCAGCCCCTCAGGGGGCAACTATGGCTACACCTTC. The chain carries TRBV7-6 and TRBJ1-2; TRBD1 matches 8 bases. V shed 5 bases and J 2 bases; nucleotides not matched to a gene: 4. The CDR3 has 14 residues. Germline assignment: CDR1 SGHVS and CDR2 FNYEAQ.

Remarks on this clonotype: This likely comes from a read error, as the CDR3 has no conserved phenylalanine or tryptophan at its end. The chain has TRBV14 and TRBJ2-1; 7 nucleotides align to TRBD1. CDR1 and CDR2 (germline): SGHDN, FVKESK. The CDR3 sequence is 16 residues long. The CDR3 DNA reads TGCGCCAGCAGCCTTCTCAGGGGGTTAACTGGCAATGAGCAGTTCTTA. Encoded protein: CASSLLRGLTGNEQFL.

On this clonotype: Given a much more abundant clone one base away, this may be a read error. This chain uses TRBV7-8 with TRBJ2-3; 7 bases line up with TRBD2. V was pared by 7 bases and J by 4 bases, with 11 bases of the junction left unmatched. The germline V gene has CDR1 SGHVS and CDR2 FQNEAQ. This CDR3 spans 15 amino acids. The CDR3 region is CASTSRGYFADTQYF. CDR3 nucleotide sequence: TGTGCCAGCACCTCGCGGGGGTATTTTGCAGATACGCAGTATTTT.